Presented here are 28 T cell receptor beta chains from one specimen sequenced in a study of CD8 T cells in Susac syndrome. Random hexamers were used to reverse transcribe an amount of roughly 0.45 to 1 ug RNA. TCRdb re-called the immunoSEQ multiplex PCR reads with MiXCR, one entry per CDR3 protein. The data show about 200,000 distinct CDR3 sequences, approximately 94% seen once. Sequencing was carried out using CD4+ T cells from PBMCs. These TCRs come from a human donor with multiple sclerosis.

The V gene is TRBV2, the J gene TRBJ1-5, with D unclear. The V and J ends lost 8 bases and 1 base respectively, with 15 bases between them. The CDR3 is 15 amino acids. The germline CDR1 and CDR2 sequences are SNHLY and FYNNEI. The CDR3 DNA reads as TGTGCCAGCTTGGCCCCCGGACCCAGCAATCAGCCCCAGCATTTT. Its translation: CASLAPGPSNQPQHF.

J is TRBJ2-7 and V is TRBV28, with D unresolved. Trimming left V 4 bases short and J 2 bases short, with 6 bases between. CDR3 length equals 12 residues. Looked up from germline, CDR1 is MDHEN and CDR2 is SYDVKM. The CDR3 sequence is CASSSRAYEQYF. In DNA form, the CDR3 reads TGTGCCAGCAGTTCCCGGGCCTACGAGCAGTACTTC.

The J gene is TRBJ2-7, the V gene TRBV6-6; TRBD1 agrees at 7 bases. This CDR3 has 13 residues. Germline CDR1 MNHNY, CDR2 SVGAGI (reference sequence). Losses at the gene ends were 9 bases for V and 1 base for J; bases not matched to a gene: 6. The CDR3 is CASTPGQSYEQYF. The CDR3 coding sequence is TGTGCCAGTACCCCGGGACAGTCCTACGAGCAGTACTTC.

This chain links TRBV6-6 with TRBJ1-2; D perhaps matches TRBD1 (5 bases). Germline CDR1 MNHNY, CDR2 SVGAGI (reference sequence). V was shortened by 0 bases and J by 4 bases, with 12 bases between the two germline ends. The CDR3 runs 15 residues. The CDR3 reads CASSYSTEGIYGYTF. The CDR3 DNA reads as TGTGCCAGCAGTTACTCGACTGAGGGGATCTATGGCTACACCTTC.

J is TRBJ1-1 and V is TRBV6-6; D unclear. V was trimmed by 5 bases and J by 9 bases, leaving 13 bases between them. Germline loops: CDR1 MNHNY, CDR2 SVGAGI (reference sequence). CDR3 length equals 12 residues. The chain's CDR3 is CASSPTTRKAFF. The CDR3 DNA is TGTGCCAGCAGTCCGACCACAAGGAAAGCTTTCTTT.

V is TRBV5-1 and J is TRBJ2-1; possible D gene TRBD1, 5 bases. V lost 0 bases and J 0 bases, leaving 10 bases between the germline ends. The germline gives CDR1 SGHRS, CDR2 YFSETQ. This CDR3 spans 16 amino acids. The CDR3 DNA is TGCGCCAGCAGCTTGGAGGGGATAAGCTCCTACAATGAGCAGTTCTTC. Its protein product is CASSLEGISSYNEQFF.

This rearrangement joins TRBV30 to TRBJ2-3, with D maybe TRBD2 (6 bases). The CDR3 runs 16 residues. Germline V gene sequence: CDR1 GTSNPN, CDR2 SVGIG (reference sequence). V lost 2 bases to trimming and J lost 0 bases, with 15 bases between them. The CDR3 bases are TGTGCCTGGAGTCGGCTAGCGTCCGGGAGCACAGATACGCAGTATTTT. It codes for CAWSRLASGSTDTQYF.

This chain links TRBV5-4 with TRBJ2-5, with 10 bases fitting TRBD2. The V gene end was trimmed by 5 bases and the J gene end by 5 bases; junction bases not matched to a gene: 9. This CDR3 has 15 amino acids. In germline, CDR1 is SGHNT, CDR2 YYREEE (reference sequence). CDR3 bases: TGTGCCAGCAGGGCTAGCGGGGGATATCGGGAGACCCAGTACTTC. It translates to CASRASGGYRETQYF.

The chain carries TRBV3-1 and TRBJ2-7, with TRBD1 matching 8 bases. The ends lost 4 bases at V and 1 base at J; junction bases unmatched: 6. This CDR3 is built from 15 residues. Germline CDR1 LGHDT, CDR2 YNNKEL (reference sequence). This chain's CDR3 is CASSPTGGLSYEQYF. The CDR3 DNA reads TGTGCCAGCAGCCCTACAGGGGGTCTTTCCTACGAGCAGTACTTC.

The chain joins TRBV9 to TRBJ2-3; tentatively, D is TRBD1 (5 bases). The CDR3 sequence is 14 residues long. CDR1 is SGDLS and CDR2 is YYNGEE in the germline V gene. Trimming pared 3 bases from V and 6 bases from J, leaving 14 bases between. Here the CDR3 reads CASSAARGWDTQYF. The CDR3, as DNA: TGTGCCAGCAGCGCGGCAAGGGGATGGGATACGCAGTATTTT. The full variable domain, its missing parts supplied by reference TRBV9 and TRBJ2-3, is DSGVTQTPKHLITATGQRVTLRCSPRSGDLSVYWYQQSLDQGLQFLIQYYNGEERAKGNILERFSAQQFPDLHSELNLSSLELGDSALYFCASSAARGWDTQYFGPGTRLTVL.

The chain links TRBV20-1 to TRBJ2-1; the match to TRBD2 covers 10 bases. V dropped 4 bases and J dropped 5; count of bases not matched to a gene: 14. The CDR3 consists of 17 residues. Germline assignment: CDR1 DFQATT and CDR2 SNEGSKA (reference sequence). The CDR3 loop is CSATEMSAGGINNEQFF. CDR3 in DNA: TGCAGTGCTACAGAGATGTCAGCGGGGGGGATAAACAATGAGCAGTTCTTC.

The V gene is TRBV2, the J gene TRBJ1-6; 8 bases fit TRBD1. Germline loops: CDR1 SNHLY, CDR2 FYNNEI. This CDR3 is built from 14 residues. The junction had 8 bases not matched to a gene; V was cut back by 6 bases and J by 10 bases. CDR3 bases: TGTGCCAGCAGCCCGACAGGGGTGGGCTCACCCCTCCACTTT. Translated: CASSPTGVGSPLHF.

The chain employs TRBV24-1 and TRBJ2-1; weak D call: TRBD1 (6 bases). With 4 bases removed from V and 9 bases from J, the gap between germline ends came to 15 bases. The CDR3 length is 14 residues. The V gene's germline CDR1 is KGHDR and CDR2 SFDVKD. The CDR3 DNA reads as TGTGCCACCAGTGACCCTCAGGGGCCGACTGAGCAGTTCTTC. Translated, it gives CATSDPQGPTEQFF.

This chain joins TRBV4-3 and TRBJ1-2; 8 nucleotides line up with TRBD1. The J segment lost 8 bases and the V segment lost 0 bases, leaving 5 bases of the junction unmatched. The CDR3 has 14 residues. The germline V gene encodes CDR1 LGHNA and CDR2 YSLEER. The CDR3 coding sequence is TGCGCCAGCAGCCAAGAGAACAGGGGGAGAGGCTACACCTTC. It translates to CASSQENRGRGYTF.

The chain links TRBV7-9 to TRBJ2-2; the match to TRBD2 covers 9 bases. The CDR3 runs 17 residues. CDR1 SEHNR and CDR2 FQNEAQ come from the germline V gene (reference sequence). J lost 3 bases, V lost 5 bases, and 10 bases had no gene match. The CDR3 reads CASSTRVAGDYTGELFF. CDR3 DNA sequence: TGTGCCAGCAGCACAAGAGTAGCGGGGGACTACACCGGGGAGCTGTTTTTT. Variable domain in full (rest from reference TRBV7-9 and TRBJ2-2): DTGVSQNPRHKITKRGQNVTFRCDPISEHNRLYWYRQTLGQGPEFLTYFQNEAQLEKSRLLSDRFSAERPKGSFSTLEIQRTEQGDSAMYLCASSTRVAGDYTGELFFGEGSRLTVL.

The V gene is TRBV5-4, the J gene TRBJ2-1, with 9 bases matching TRBD1. Germline-derived CDR1 and CDR2 are SGHNT and YYREEE (reference sequence). The CDR3 contains 15 residues. V was clipped by 1 base and J by 7 bases; unmatched bases: 6. The CDR3 bases are TGTGCCAGCAGCTTGTCACAGGGGGCGTTGAATGAGCAGTTCTTC. Its translation is CASSLSQGALNEQFF.

V and J are TRBV19 and TRBJ2-3; D gene uncertain. CDR3 size: 13 residues. CDR1 is LNHDA and CDR2 is SQIVND in the germline V gene (reference sequence). The V end was cut by 5 bases, the J end by 6 bases, with 12 bases between. CDR3 sequence (DNA): TGTGCCAGTAGTCCACCCGCCGGGGATACGCAGTATTTT. This codes for CASSPPAGDTQYF. The entire variable domain, with the rest obtained from reference TRBV19 and TRBJ2-3, is as follows: DGGITQSPKYLFRKEGQNVTLSCEQNLNHDAMYWYRQDPGQGLRLIYYSQIVNDFQKGDIAEGYSVSREKKESFPLTVTSAQKNPTAFYLCASSPPAGDTQYFGPGTRLTVL.

The chain links TRBV29-1 to TRBJ2-3; D assignment may be TRBD1 or TRBD2 (7 bases each). CDR1 is SQVTM, CDR2 ANQGSEA, per germline. This CDR3 is built from 13 residues. V was shortened by 7 bases and J by 6 bases, with 17 bases between the two germline ends. The CDR3 sequence is CSAGEGAFDTQYF. CDR3 DNA sequence: TGCAGCGCCGGGGAGGGGGCCTTTGATACGCAGTATTTT.

V and J are TRBV6-6 and TRBJ2-7, with D maybe TRBD1 (6 bases). The CDR3 is made up of 12 amino acids. Germline-derived CDR1 and CDR2 are MNHNY and SVGAGI (reference sequence). V was pared by 7 bases and J by 3 bases, with 10 bases between. This CDR3 is CASTGRGYEQYF. The DNA of the CDR3 is TGTGCCAGCACGGGCAGGGGCTACGAGCAGTACTTC.

The rearrangement links TRBV9 to TRBJ2-1; TRBD1 is a possible D gene (6 bases). The V gene's germline CDR1 is SGDLS and CDR2 YYNGEE. Trimming took off 0 bases at V and 10 bases at J, with 14 bases between the two ends. CDR3 length equals 14 residues. CDR3 protein: CASSVGQPGGEQFF. DNA for the CDR3: TGTGCCAGCAGCGTAGGACAGCCTGGGGGCGAGCAGTTCTTC.

The chain has TRBV5-6 and TRBJ2-4; unclear D gene. Germline CDR1 reads SGHDT; CDR2 reads YYEEEE. Trimming shortened V by 2 bases and J by 8 bases, and 8 bases separated the two germline ends. CDR3 length: 12 residues. The CDR3 here is CASSFVRDIQYF. The CDR3 DNA is TGTGCCAGCAGCTTTGTCAGAGACATTCAGTACTTC.

V usage is TRBV7-9 and J usage is TRBJ2-3; tentative D call: TRBD2 (5 bases). This CDR3 contains 18 residues. V was trimmed by 5 bases and J by 2 bases, leaving 23 bases between them. CDR1 is SEHNR and CDR2 is FQNEAQ in the germline V gene (reference sequence). Written as DNA, the CDR3 is TGTGCCAGCAGCCTCCGGCAGATCCAAAGCGGCTACACAGATACGCAGTATTTT. Encoded protein: CASSLRQIQSGYTDTQYF.

V is TRBV7-2 and J is TRBJ2-6, with D unclear. Trimming stripped 0 bases from V and 4 bases from J, with 4 bases between. The CDR3 length is 14 residues. Germline V CDR1 and CDR2: SGHTA, FQGNSA. CDR3 sequence reads: CASSLAAGANVLTF. Here the CDR3 DNA reads TGTGCCAGCAGCTTAGCGGCAGGGGCCAACGTCCTGACTTTC.

The rearrangement uses TRBV3-1 and TRBJ2-1; D remains unclear. Per the germline V gene, CDR1 is LGHDT and CDR2 is YNNKEL (reference sequence). There are 16 residues in the CDR3. The V gene lost 2 bases and the J gene lost 2 bases, with 13 bases spanning the gap. The CDR3 nucleotides read TGTGCCAGCAGCCAACCCGGGCCGCGTCCCTACAATGAGCAGTTCTTC. This sequence encodes CASSQPGPRPYNEQFF.

The V and J genes are TRBV4-2 and TRBJ2-2, with TRBD2 identical over 14 bases. Germline V gives CDR1 LGHNA, CDR2 YNFKEQ. CDR3 size: 18 residues. The trim removed 5 bases at V and 1 base at J, leaving 6 bases unmatched. The DNA of the CDR3 is TGTGCCAGCAGCAGACACGGGACTAGCGGGGGGAACACCGGGGAGCTGTTTTTT. Amino acid sequence: CASSRHGTSGGNTGELFF.

The V gene is TRBV18, the J gene TRBJ2-7; D remains unclear. Germline values: CDR1 KGHSH, CDR2 LQKENI. The V and J ends lost 5 bases and 5 bases respectively, with 10 bases between them. This CDR3 has 12 residues. This CDR3 is CASSSTRDEQYF. The CDR3, as DNA: TGTGCCAGCTCATCGACAAGGGACGAGCAGTACTTC.

The J gene is TRBJ1-4, the V gene TRBV5-1; D not resolved. V lost 5 bases and J 6 bases, leaving 11 bases between the germline ends. The CDR3 has 13 amino acids. Germline loops: CDR1 SGHRS, CDR2 YFSETQ. As DNA, the CDR3 is TGCGCCAGCAGGGGAAGTTTTGATGAAAAACTGTTTTTT. Amino acids: CASRGSFDEKLFF.

J is TRBJ1-1 and V is TRBV29-1; TRBD1 is a possible D gene (6 bases). Germline values: CDR1 SQVTM, CDR2 ANQGSEA. CDR3 size: 13 residues. V was cut by 4 bases and J by 7 bases, with 16 bases left in between. The CDR3 region has the DNA TGCAGCGTTGGAATAGGGGGAGTACTTGAAGCTTTCTTT. Protein: CSVGIGGVLEAFF.